The clone carrying this TCR beta chain was counted once. The data were taken from a study of blood T cell repertoires in COVID-19. Study in general: Both acute and convalescent COVID-19 samples were obtained from the United States, Italy and Spain. T cells, B-cell-depleted T cells, or PBMCs provided the cDNA or gDNA that served as material.

Generated by immunoSEQ multiplex PCR, the TCRdb table keeps only in-frame clones and is missing some. Among 62,000 or so clones listed, around 85% were seen once. The length of the CDR3 is 13 residues. Germline values: CDR1 MNHEY, CDR2 SVGAGI. V lost 11 bases, J lost 5 bases, and 16 bases lay in between. This TCR came from a woman aged 60 to 75 with acute or convalescent COVID-19. The chain employs TRBV6-5 and TRBJ1-5, with D possibly being TRBD1 (5 bases). The sequenced material came from peripheral blood. CDR3 sequence reads: CAARRQGDQPQHF. CDR3 bases: TGTGCCGCCAGGCGGCAGGGCGATCAGCCCCAGCATTTT.